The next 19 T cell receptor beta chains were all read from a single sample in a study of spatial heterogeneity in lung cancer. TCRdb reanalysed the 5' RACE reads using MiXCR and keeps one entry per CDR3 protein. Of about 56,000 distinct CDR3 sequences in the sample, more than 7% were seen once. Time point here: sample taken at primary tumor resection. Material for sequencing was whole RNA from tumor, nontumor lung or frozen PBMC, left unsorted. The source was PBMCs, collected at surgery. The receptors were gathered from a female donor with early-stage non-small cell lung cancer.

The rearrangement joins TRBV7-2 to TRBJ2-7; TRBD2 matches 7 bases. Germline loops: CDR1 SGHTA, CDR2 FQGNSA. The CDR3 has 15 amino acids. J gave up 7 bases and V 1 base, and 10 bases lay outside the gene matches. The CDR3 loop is CASSLDGLENREQYF. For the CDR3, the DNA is TGTGCCAGCAGCTTAGACGGACTAGAAAATCGGGAGCAGTACTTC.

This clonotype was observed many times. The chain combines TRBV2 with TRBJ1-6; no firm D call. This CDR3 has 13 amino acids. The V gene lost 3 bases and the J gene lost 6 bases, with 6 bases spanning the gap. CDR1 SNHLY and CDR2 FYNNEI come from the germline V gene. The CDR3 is CASSEEVNSPLHF. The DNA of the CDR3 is TGTGCCAGCAGTGAGGAGGTTAATTCACCCCTCCACTTT.

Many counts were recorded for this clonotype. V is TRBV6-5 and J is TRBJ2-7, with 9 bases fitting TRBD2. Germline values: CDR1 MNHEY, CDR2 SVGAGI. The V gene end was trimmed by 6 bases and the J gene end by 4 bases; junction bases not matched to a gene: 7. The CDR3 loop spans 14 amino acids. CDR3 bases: TGTGCCAGCAGGTCTAGCGGGACCGCATACGAGCAGTACTTC. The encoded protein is CASRSSGTAYEQYF.

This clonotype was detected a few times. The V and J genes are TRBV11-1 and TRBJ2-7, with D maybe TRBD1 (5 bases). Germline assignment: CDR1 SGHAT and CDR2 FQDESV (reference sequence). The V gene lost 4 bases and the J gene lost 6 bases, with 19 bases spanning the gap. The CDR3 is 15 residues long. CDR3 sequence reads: CASSSDMGLGTEQYF. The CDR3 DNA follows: TGTGCCAGCAGCTCGGACATGGGTTTGGGAACCGAGCAGTACTTC.

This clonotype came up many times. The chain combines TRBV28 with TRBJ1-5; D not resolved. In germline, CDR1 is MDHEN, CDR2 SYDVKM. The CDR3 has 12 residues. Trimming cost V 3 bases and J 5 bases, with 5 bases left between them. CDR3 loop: CASSLQDQPQHF. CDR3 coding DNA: TGTGCCAGCAGTTTGCAGGATCAGCCCCAGCATTTT.

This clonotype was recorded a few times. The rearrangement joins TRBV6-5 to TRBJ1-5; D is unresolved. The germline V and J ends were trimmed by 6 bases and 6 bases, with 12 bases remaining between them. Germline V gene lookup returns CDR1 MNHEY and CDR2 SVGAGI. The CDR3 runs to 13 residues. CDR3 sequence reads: CASRGSSVQPQHF. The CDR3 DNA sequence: TGTGCCAGCAGGGGGTCCTCAGTTCAGCCCCAGCATTTT.

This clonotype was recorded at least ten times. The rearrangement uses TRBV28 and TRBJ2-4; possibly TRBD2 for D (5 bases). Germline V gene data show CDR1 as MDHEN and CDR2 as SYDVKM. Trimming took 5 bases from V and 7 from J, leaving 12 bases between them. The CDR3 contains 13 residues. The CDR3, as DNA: TGTGCCAGCAGTACAGCCTCGGGGAACATTCAGTACTTC. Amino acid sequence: CASSTASGNIQYF.

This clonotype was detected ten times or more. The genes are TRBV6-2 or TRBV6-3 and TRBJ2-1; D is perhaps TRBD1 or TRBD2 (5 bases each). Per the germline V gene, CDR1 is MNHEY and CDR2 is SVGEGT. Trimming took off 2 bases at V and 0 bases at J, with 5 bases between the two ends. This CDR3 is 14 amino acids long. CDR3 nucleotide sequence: TGTGCCAGCAGTTACGGGGGCTCCTACAATGAGCAGTTCTTC. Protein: CASSYGGSYNEQFF.

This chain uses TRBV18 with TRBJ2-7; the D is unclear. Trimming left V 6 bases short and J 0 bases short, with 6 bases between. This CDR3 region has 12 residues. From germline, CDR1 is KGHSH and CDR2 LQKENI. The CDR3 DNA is TGTGCCAGCTCCCCGGGCTCCTACGAGCAGTACGTC. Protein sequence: CASSPGSYEQYV.

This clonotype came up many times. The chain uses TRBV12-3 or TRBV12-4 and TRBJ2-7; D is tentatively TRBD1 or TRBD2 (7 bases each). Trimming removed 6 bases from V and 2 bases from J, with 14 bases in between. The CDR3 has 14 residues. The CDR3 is CASRREGTAYEQYF. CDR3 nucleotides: TGTGCCAGCAGGAGGGAGGGGACAGCCTACGAGCAGTACTTC.

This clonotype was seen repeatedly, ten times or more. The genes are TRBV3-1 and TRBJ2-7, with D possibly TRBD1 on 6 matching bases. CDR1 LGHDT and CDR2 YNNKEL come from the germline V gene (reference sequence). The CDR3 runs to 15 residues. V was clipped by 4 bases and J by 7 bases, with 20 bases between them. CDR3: CASSPSGSGVVEQYF. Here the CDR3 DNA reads TGTGCCAGCAGCCCCTCCGGATCAGGGGTGGTGGAGCAGTACTTC.

CDR3 nucleotides: TGTGCCAGCAGCTTAAGTGGACAGGGGGGCGATGAGCAGTTCTTC. It specifies CASSLSGQGGDEQFF. The gene calls are TRBV7-2 and TRBJ2-1; 10 bases fit TRBD1. Germline V gene data show CDR1 as SGHTA and CDR2 as FQGNSA. Trimming cost V 2 bases and J 8 bases; bases outside gene matches: 6. The CDR3 runs to 15 residues.

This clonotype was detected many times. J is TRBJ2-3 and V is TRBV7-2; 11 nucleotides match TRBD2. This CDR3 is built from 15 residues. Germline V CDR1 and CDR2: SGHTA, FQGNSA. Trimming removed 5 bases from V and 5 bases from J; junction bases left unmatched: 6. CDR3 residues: CASSTTSGVGDTQYF. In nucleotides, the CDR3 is TGTGCCAGCAGCACGACTAGCGGGGTTGGAGATACGCAGTATTTT.

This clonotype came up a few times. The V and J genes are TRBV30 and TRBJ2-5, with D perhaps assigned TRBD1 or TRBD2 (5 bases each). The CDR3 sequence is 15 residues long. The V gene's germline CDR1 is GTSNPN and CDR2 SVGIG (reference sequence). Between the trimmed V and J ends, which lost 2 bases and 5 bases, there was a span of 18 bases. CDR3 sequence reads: CAWSPEGWQLETQYF. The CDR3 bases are TGTGCCTGGAGTCCCGAGGGGTGGCAGTTGGAGACCCAGTACTTC.

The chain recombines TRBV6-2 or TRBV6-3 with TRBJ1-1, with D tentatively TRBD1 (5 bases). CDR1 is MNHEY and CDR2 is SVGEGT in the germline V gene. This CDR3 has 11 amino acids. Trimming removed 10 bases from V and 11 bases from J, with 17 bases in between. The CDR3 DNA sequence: TGTGCCACCGCCAGGGCTATGGAGGCTTTCTTT. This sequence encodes CATARAMEAFF.

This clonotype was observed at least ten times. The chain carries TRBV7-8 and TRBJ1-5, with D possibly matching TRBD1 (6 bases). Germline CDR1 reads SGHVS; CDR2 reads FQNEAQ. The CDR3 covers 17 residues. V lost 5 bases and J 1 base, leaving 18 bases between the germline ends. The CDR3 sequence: CASSNAQGQPSNQPQHF. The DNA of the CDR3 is TGTGCCAGCAGCAATGCTCAGGGACAACCGAGCAATCAGCCCCAGCATTTT.

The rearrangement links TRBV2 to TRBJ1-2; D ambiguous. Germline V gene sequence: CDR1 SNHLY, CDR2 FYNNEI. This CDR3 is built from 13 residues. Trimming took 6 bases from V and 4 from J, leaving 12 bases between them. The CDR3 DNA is TGTGCCAGCAGAAGGACCTTCCTCTATGGCTACACCTTC. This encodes CASRRTFLYGYTF. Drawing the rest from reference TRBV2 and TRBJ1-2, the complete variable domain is EPEVTQTPSHQVTQMGQEVILRCVPISNHLYFYWYRQILGQKVEFLVSFYNNEISEKSEIFDDQFSVERPDGSNFTLKIRSTKLEDSAMYFCASRRTFLYGYTFGSGTRLTVV.

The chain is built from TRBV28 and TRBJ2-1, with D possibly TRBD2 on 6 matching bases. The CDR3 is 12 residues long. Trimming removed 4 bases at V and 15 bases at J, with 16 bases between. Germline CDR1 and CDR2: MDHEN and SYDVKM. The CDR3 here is CASSSSSELLFF. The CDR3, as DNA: TGTGCCAGCAGTTCTTCTAGCGAGCTGTTGTTCTTC. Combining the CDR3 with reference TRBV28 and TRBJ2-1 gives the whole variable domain DVKVTQSSRYLVKRTGEKVFLECVQDMDHENMFWYRQDPGLGLRLIYFSYDVKMKEKGDIPEGYSVSREKKERFSLILESASTNQTSMYLCASSSSSELLFFGPGTRLTVL.

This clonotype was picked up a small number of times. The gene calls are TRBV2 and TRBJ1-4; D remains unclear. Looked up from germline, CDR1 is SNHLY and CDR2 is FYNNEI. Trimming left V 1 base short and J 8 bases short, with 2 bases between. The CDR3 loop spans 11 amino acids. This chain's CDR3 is CASSEVEKLFF. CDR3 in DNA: TGTGCCAGCAGTGAAGTAGAAAAACTGTTTTTT. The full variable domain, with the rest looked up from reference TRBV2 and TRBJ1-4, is EPEVTQTPSHQVTQMGQEVILRCVPISNHLYFYWYRQILGQKVEFLVSFYNNEISEKSEIFDDQFSVERPDGSNFTLKIRSTKLEDSAMYFCASSEVEKLFFGSGTQLSVL.